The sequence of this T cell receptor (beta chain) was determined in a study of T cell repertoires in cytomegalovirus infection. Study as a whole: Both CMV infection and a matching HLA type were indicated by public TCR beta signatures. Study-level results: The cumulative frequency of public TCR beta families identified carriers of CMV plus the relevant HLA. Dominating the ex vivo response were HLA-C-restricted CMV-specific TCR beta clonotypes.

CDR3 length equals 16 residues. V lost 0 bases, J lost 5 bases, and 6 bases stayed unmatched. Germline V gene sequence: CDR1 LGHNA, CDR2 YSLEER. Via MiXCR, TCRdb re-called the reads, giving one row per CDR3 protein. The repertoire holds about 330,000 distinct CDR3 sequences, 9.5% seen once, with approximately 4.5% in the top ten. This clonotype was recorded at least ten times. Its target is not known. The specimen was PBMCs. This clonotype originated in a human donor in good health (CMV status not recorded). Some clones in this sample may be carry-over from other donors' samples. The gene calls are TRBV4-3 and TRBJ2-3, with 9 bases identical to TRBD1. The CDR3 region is CASSQDKTGGQDTQYF. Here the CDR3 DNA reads TGCGCCAGCAGCCAAGATAAAACAGGGGGCCAAGATACGCAGTATTTT.